What follows are 18 T cell receptor beta chains derived from one specimen sequenced in a study of OX40 agonist ivuxolimab in advanced cancers. The assay was immunoSEQ multiplex PCR, and TCRdb's table has in-frame clones only and misses some. The sample holds roughly 56,000 clones, roughly 87% seen once. The sample consisted of CD4+ or CD8+ T cells sorted from blood, taken in a trial of the OX40 agonist ivuxolimab. The receptors were sampled from an adult with an advanced solid tumor such as melanoma, head and neck, liver or kidney cancer.

The chain is built from TRBV18 and TRBJ2-2; D gene uncertain. Trimming stripped 2 bases from V and 3 bases from J, with 4 bases between. In germline, CDR1 is KGHSH, CDR2 LQKENI. CDR3 length: 13 amino acids. DNA of the CDR3: TGTGCCAGCTCACCAACCCACACCGGGGAGCTGTTTTTT. Protein product: CASSPTHTGELFF.

The chain employs TRBV30 and TRBJ2-7, with D possibly being TRBD2 (5 bases). CDR3 size: 11 residues. Trimming stripped 5 bases from V and 3 bases from J, with 8 bases between. The germline CDR1 and CDR2 sequences are GTSNPN and SVGIG (reference sequence). In DNA, the CDR3 is TGTGCCTGGGGGAGCCGCTACGAGCAGTACTTC. It is translated as CAWGSRYEQYF.

The gene calls are TRBV30 and TRBJ2-3, with TRBD2 matching 13 bases. J lost 8 bases, V lost 2 bases, and 13 bases had no gene match. The CDR3 is 17 amino acids. Germline V lookup: CDR1 GTSNPN, CDR2 SVGIG (reference sequence). As DNA, the CDR3 is TGTGCCTGGAGTAACCCGGGACTAGCGGGACCAAGGGTTACGCAGTATTTT. Translating it yields CAWSNPGLAGPRVTQYF.

A word on this clone: This sample also contains other DNA sequences that code for the same CDR3. V and J are TRBV5-4 and TRBJ2-3; possible D gene TRBD2, 5 bases. This CDR3 comprises 13 residues. CDR1 SGHNT and CDR2 YYREEE come from the germline V gene (reference sequence). Deletions cut 4 bases from V and 0 bases from J, with 6 bases between. This CDR3 reads CASSRTSTDTQYF. DNA for the CDR3: TGTGCCAGCAGCCGGACTAGCACAGATACGCAGTATTTT.

The sample holds a few counts of this clone. The chain couples TRBV7-9 to TRBJ2-1, with no clear D. Germline lookup yields CDR1 SEHNR and CDR2 FQNEAQ (reference sequence). This CDR3 is 11 amino acids long. V dropped 6 bases and J dropped 4 bases, with 4 bases sitting between them. The CDR3 sequence: CASRRYNEQFF. In nucleotides, the CDR3 is TGTGCCAGCAGGAGATACAATGAGCAGTTCTTC.

The J gene is TRBJ2-5, the V gene TRBV7-2; TRBD2 agrees at 7 bases. V gave up 5 bases and J gave up 4 bases; unmatched junction bases: 4. Germline loops: CDR1 SGHTA, CDR2 FQGNSA. The length of the CDR3 is 13 residues. As DNA, the CDR3 is TGTGCCAGCAGCCCCGGACTAGTAGAGACCCAGTACTTC. Protein: CASSPGLVETQYF. Full variable domain (remainder filled in from reference TRBV7-2 and TRBJ2-5): GAGVSQSPSNKVTEKGKDVELRCDPISGHTALYWYRQSLGQGLEFLIYFQGNSAPDKSGLPSDRFSAERTGGSVSTLTIQRTQQEDSAVYLCASSPGLVETQYFGPGTRLLVL.

The chain couples TRBV7-6 to TRBJ1-1; TRBD1 matches 7 bases. Germline lookup yields CDR1 SGHVS and CDR2 FNYEAQ. Trimming removed 1 base from V and 0 bases from J; junction bases left unmatched: 2. The CDR3 has 15 residues. The CDR3 reads CASSLEGQMNTEAFF. As DNA, the CDR3 is TGTGCCAGCAGCTTAGAGGGACAGATGAACACTGAAGCTTTCTTT.

V usage is TRBV23-1 and J usage is TRBJ1-5; D is possibly TRBD1 (6 bases). TRBV23-1 is an ORF for which the function is uncertain. This CDR3 contains 16 residues. V shed 4 bases and J shed 8 bases, with 21 bases lying between them. CDR3 in amino acids: CASSPPRGGLREPQHF. The CDR3 DNA follows: TGCGCCAGCAGTCCCCCCCGGGGGGGCCTGAGGGAGCCCCAGCATTTT.

The CDR3 DNA sequence: TGTGCCAGCAGCCGGGACATAGGCTATGGCTACACCTTC. Translating gives CASSRDIGYGYTF. The chain recombines TRBV19 with TRBJ1-2, with D tentatively TRBD1 (6 bases). V was cut by 9 bases and J by 4 bases, with 15 bases left in between. From germline, CDR1 is LNHDA and CDR2 SQIVND (reference sequence). CDR3 length: 13 amino acids.

Here the CDR3 reads CASSEYRGTSEQYF. CDR3 in DNA: TGTGCCAGCAGTGAATATCGAGGGACGTCCGAGCAGTACTTC. The V and J genes are TRBV6-1 and TRBJ2-7; D is possibly TRBD1 or TRBD2 (5 bases each). Germline V gives CDR1 MNHNS, CDR2 SASEGT. This CDR3 has 14 amino acids. Trimming stripped 2 bases from V and 6 bases from J, with 14 bases between.

Note on this clone: In the same sample, other DNA sequences code for this CDR3. The gene calls are TRBV20-1 and TRBJ1-1; D remains unclear. Trimming took 6 bases from V and 3 from J, leaving 8 bases between them. CDR3 length: 11 residues. Per germline, CDR1 DFQATT and CDR2 SNEGSKA (reference sequence). Here the CDR3 reads CSARRDTEAFF. In DNA, the CDR3 is TGCAGTGCGCGGAGGGACACTGAAGCTTTCTTT.

V is TRBV30 and J is TRBJ2-5; perhaps TRBD2 as D (6 bases). Germline values: CDR1 GTSNPN, CDR2 SVGIG (reference sequence). V lost 0 bases to trimming and J lost 3 bases, with 11 bases between them. The CDR3 contains 14 residues. The CDR3 protein is CAWSVGGNEETQYF. The CDR3 DNA is TGTGCCTGGAGTGTGGGCGGGAACGAAGAGACCCAGTACTTC.

The V gene is TRBV20-1, the J gene TRBJ2-7, with D perhaps assigned TRBD1 or TRBD2 (5 bases each). The CDR3 has 11 residues. The germline V gene encodes CDR1 DFQATT and CDR2 SNEGSKA (reference sequence). The germline V and J ends were trimmed by 7 bases and 6 bases, with 13 bases remaining between them. The CDR3 DNA reads TGCAGTGGCGACAGAGGGGCCGAGCAGTACTTC. It is translated as CSGDRGAEQYF.

This chain connects TRBV4-2 to TRBJ2-7; 8 bases align to TRBD1. After removal of 3 bases from V and 4 bases from J, the junction contained 5 bases not matched to a gene. The CDR3 sequence is 14 residues long. The germline gives CDR1 LGHNA, CDR2 YNFKEQ. The CDR3 loop reads CASSQGQDLYEQYF. The CDR3 DNA is TGTGCCAGCAGCCAGGGACAGGACCTTTACGAGCAGTACTTC.

The genes are TRBV29-1 and TRBJ2-4; D may be TRBD2 (5 bases). The length of the CDR3 is 16 residues. From germline, CDR1 is SQVTM and CDR2 ANQGSEA. V was cut by 5 bases and J by 0 bases, with 17 bases left in between. CDR3 DNA: TGCAGCGTTCGGGTTTCCGGGGATGTAGCCAAAAACATTCAGTACTTC. Translating gives CSVRVSGDVAKNIQYF.

The V call is TRBV18, the J call TRBJ2-3, with 13 bases lining up with TRBD2. The CDR3 has 15 residues. Germline trimming cut 5 bases from V and 4 bases from J; bases unmatched to any gene: 3. In germline, CDR1 is KGHSH, CDR2 LQKENI. DNA for the CDR3: TGTGCCAGCTCAAGGACTAGCGGGAGTGCAGATACGCAGTATTTT. Encoded protein: CASSRTSGSADTQYF.

This chain uses TRBV10-3 with TRBJ1-2; D unclear. Germline CDR1 and CDR2: ENHRY and SYGVKD. The CDR3 loop spans 11 amino acids. V was cut by 4 bases and J by 4 bases, with 4 bases left in between. The CDR3 here is CAISVGYGYTF. The CDR3 DNA reads as TGTGCCATCAGTGTGGGCTATGGCTACACCTTC.

The chain is built from TRBV27 and TRBJ1-4; TRBD1 matches at 9 bases. Looked up from germline, CDR1 is MNHEY and CDR2 is SMNVEV (reference sequence). The length of the CDR3 is 17 residues. The V and J ends lost 0 bases and 1 base, in that order; junction bases with no gene match: 3. CDR3 in amino acids: CASSLSDRGLTNEKLFF. Written as DNA, the CDR3 is TGTGCCAGCAGTTTATCGGACAGGGGATTAACTAATGAAAAACTGTTTTTT.